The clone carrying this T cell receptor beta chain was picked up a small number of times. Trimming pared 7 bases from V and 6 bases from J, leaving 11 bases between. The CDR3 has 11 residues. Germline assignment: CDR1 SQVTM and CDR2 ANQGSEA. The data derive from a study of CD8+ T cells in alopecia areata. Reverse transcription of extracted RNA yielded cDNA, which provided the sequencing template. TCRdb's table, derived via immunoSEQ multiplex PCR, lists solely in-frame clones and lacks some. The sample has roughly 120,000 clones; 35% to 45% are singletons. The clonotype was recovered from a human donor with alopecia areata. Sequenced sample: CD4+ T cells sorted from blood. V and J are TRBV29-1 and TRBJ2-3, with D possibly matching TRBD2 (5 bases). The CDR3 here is CSARRADTQYF. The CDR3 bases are TGCAGCGCCCGGCGGGCGGATACGCAGTATTTT.